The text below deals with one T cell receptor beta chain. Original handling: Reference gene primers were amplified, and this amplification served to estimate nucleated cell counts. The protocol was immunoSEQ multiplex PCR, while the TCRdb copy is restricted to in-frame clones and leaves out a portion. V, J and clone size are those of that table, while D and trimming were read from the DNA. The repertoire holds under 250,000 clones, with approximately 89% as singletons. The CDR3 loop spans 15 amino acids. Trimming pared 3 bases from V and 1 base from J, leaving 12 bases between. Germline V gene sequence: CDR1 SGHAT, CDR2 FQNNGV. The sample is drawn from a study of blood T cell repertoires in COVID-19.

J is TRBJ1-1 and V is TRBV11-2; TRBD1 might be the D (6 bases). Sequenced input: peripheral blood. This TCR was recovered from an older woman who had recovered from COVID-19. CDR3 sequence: CASSLGGQWNTEAFF. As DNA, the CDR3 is TGTGCCAGCAGCTTGGGCGGACAGTGGAACACTGAAGCTTTCTTT.